The present entry profiles one TCR beta chain with its context. The antigen remains undetermined. The V and J ends lost 1 base and 4 bases respectively, with 11 bases between them. The CDR3 extends over 14 amino acids. Germline CDR1 is SEHNR and CDR2 is FQNEAQ (reference sequence). PCR used 60 Vbeta primers and 13 Jbeta primers. The data were produced by immunoSEQ multiplex PCR, yet TCRdb's version contains in-frame clones alone and is incomplete. The sample yields 140,000 or so clones, over 70% seen once. This sample was taken from a study of cytomegalovirus exposure and HLA in healthy donors. Notes on the study in general: Later analysis identified a missense DCLRE1C variant that was linked to TCR beta V- and J-gene trimming.

This clonotype was sampled from a woman aged 40 to 49 in good health and CMV-seronegative. J is TRBJ2-7 and V is TRBV7-9, with D tentatively TRBD1 (6 bases). Sequencing used PBMCs. The CDR3 region has the DNA TGTGCCAGCAGCTTAGGTGTCAGGGGTTACGAGCAGTACTTC. It specifies CASSLGVRGYEQYF.